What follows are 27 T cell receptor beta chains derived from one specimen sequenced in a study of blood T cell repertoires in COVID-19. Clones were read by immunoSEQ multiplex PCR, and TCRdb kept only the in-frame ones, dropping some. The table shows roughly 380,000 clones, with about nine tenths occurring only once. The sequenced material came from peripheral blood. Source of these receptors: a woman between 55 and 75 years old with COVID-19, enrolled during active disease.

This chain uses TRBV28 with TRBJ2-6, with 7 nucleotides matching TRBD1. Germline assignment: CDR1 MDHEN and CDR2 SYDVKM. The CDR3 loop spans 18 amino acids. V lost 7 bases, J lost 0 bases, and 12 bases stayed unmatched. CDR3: CASTTGTDLRSGANVLTF. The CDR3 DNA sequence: TGTGCCAGCACGACTGGGACAGACCTCCGCTCTGGGGCCAACGTCCTGACTTTC. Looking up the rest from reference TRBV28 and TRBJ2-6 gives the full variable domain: DVKVTQSSRYLVKRTGEKVFLECVQDMDHENMFWYRQDPGLGLRLIYFSYDVKMKEKGDIPEGYSVSREKKERFSLILESASTNQTSMYLCASTTGTDLRSGANVLTFGAGSRLTVL.

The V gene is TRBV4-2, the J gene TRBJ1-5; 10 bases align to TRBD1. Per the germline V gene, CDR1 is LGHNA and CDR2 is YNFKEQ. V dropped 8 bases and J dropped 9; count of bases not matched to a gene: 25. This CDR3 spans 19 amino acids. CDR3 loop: CASEPSFEDRGSQYRPQHF. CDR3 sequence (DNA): TGTGCCAGCGAACCGTCATTCGAGGACAGGGGGTCCCAATATCGGCCCCAGCATTTT.

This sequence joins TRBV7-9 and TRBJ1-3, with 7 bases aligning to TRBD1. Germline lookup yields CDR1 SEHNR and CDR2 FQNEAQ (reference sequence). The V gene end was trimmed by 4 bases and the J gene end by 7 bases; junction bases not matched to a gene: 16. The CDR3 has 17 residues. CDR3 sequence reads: CASSSDISLGRGNTIYF. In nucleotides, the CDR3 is TGTGCCAGCAGCTCAGACATCTCCCTCGGCAGGGGGAACACCATATATTTT.

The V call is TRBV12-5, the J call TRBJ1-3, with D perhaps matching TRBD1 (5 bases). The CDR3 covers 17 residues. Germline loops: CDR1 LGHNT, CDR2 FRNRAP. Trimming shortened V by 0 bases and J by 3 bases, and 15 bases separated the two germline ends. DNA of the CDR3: TGTGCTAGTGGTTTGGTACTGGGCAGGGAGGGTGGAAACACCATATATTTT. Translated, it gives CASGLVLGREGGNTIYF.

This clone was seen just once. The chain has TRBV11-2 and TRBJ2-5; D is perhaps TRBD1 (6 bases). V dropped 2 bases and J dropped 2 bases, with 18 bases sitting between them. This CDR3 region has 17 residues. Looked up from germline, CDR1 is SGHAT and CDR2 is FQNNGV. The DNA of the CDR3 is TGTGCCAGCAGCTTAAAAGACCCGTGGACAGTACAAGAGACCCAGTACTTC. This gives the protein CASSLKDPWTVQETQYF.

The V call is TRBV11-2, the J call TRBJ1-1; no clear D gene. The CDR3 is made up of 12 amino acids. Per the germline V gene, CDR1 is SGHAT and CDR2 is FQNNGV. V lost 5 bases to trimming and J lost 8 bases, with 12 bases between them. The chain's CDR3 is CASSIQIREAFF. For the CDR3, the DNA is TGTGCCAGCAGCATACAGATCCGGGAAGCTTTCTTT. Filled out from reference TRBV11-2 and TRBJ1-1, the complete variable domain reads EAGVAQSPRYKIIEKRQSVAFWCNPISGHATLYWYQQILGQGPKLLIQFQNNGVVDDSQLPKDRFSAERLKGVDSTLKIQPAKLEDSAVYLCASSIQIREAFFGQGTRLTVV.

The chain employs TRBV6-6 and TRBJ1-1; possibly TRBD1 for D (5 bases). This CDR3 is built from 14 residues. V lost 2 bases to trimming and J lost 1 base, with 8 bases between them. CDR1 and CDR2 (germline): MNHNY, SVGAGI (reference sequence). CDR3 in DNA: TGTGCCAGCAGTTACGCCACAGGGAACACTGAAGCTTTCTTT. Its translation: CASSYATGNTEAFF.

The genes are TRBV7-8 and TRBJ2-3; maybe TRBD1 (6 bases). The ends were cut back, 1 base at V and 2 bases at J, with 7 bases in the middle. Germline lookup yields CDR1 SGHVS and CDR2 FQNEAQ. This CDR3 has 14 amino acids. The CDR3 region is CASSLEGDTDTQYF. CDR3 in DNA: TGTGCCAGCAGCTTAGAGGGGGACACAGATACGCAGTATTTT.

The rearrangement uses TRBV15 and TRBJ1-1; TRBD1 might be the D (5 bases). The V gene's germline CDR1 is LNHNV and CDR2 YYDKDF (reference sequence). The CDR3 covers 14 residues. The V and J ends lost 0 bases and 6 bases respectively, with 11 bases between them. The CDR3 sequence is CATSREGASAEAFF. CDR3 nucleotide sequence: TGTGCCACCAGCAGAGAAGGGGCGAGCGCTGAAGCTTTCTTT.

CDR3 nucleotide sequence: TGCAGCGTATTCGGGACAGCTAACTATGGCTACACCTTC. Translated, it gives CSVFGTANYGYTF. The rearrangement uses TRBV29-1 and TRBJ1-2; TRBD1 aligns across 7 bases. V was clipped by 6 bases and J by 0 bases; unmatched bases: 4. This CDR3 has 13 amino acids. CDR1 and CDR2 from the germline V gene are SQVTM and ANQGSEA.

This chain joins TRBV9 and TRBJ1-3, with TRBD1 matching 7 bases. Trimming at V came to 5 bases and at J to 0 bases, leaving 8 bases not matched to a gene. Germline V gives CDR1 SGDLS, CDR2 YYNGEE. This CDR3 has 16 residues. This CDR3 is CASSYSGQASGNTIYF. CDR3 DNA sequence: TGTGCCAGCAGTTACAGTGGACAGGCCTCTGGAAACACCATATATTTT.

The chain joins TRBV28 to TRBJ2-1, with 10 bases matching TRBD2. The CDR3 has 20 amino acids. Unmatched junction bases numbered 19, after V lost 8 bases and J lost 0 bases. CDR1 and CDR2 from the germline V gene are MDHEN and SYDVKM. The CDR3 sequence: CASCLGAGGHYFSSYNEQFF. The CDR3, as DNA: TGTGCCAGCTGCCTAGGAGCGGGGGGGCATTACTTTAGCTCCTACAATGAGCAGTTCTTC.

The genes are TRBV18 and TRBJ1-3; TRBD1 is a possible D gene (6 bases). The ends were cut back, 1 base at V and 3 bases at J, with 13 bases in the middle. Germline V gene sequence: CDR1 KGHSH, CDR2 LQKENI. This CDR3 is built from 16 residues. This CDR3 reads CASSPLAQGGGNTIYF. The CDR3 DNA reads TGTGCCAGCTCACCACTCGCACAGGGTGGTGGAAACACCATATATTTT.

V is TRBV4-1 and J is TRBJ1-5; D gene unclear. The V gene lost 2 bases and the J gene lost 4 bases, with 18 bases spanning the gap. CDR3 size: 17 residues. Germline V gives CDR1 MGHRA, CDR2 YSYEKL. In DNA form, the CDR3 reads TGCGCCAGCAGCCAACCCCCCGTTGGGCACTTAAATCAGCCCCAGCATTTT. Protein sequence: CASSQPPVGHLNQPQHF.

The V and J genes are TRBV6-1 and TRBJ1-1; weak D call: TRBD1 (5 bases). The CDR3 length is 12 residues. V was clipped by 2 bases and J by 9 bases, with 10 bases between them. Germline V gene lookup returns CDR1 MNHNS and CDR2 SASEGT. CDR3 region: CASSESRGKAFF. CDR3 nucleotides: TGTGCCAGCAGTGAATCTCGGGGGAAAGCTTTCTTT.

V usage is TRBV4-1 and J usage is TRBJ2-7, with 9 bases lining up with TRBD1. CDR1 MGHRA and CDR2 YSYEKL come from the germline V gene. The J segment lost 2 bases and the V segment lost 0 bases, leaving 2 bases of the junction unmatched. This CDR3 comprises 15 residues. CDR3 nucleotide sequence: TGCGCCAGCAGCCAAGAAGGGGACAGGGCCTACGAGCAGTACTTC. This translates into CASSQEGDRAYEQYF.

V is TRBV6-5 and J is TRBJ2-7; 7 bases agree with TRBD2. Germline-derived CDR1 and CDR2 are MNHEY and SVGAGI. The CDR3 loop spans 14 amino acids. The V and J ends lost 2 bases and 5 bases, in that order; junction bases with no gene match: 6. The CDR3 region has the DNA TGTGCCAGCAGTTACAGCTCTGGGAGGGACGAGCAGTACTTC. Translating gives CASSYSSGRDEQYF.

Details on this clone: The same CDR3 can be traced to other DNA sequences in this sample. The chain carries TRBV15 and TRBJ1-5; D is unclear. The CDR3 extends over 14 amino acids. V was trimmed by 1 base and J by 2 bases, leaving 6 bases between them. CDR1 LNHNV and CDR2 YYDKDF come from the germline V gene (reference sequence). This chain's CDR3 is CATSRAGGNQPQHF. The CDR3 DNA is TGTGCCACCAGCAGAGCCGGAGGCAATCAGCCCCAGCATTTT.

CDR3 sequence: CASSLVVPPPSGGYTF. The CDR3 DNA reads as TGTGCCAGCAGCTTGGTTGTGCCTCCGCCTTCAGGTGGCTACACCTTC. The rearrangement links TRBV5-4 to TRBJ1-2; no clear D gene. Trimming stripped 0 bases from V and 7 bases from J, with 19 bases between. The germline V gene has CDR1 SGHNT and CDR2 YYREEE (reference sequence). CDR3 length: 16 amino acids.

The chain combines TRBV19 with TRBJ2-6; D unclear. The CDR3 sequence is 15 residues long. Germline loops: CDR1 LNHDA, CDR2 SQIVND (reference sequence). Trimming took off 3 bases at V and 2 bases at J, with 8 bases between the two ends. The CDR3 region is CASSMSPAGANVLTF. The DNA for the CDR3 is TGTGCCAGTAGTATGTCCCCGGCTGGGGCCAACGTCCTGACTTTC.

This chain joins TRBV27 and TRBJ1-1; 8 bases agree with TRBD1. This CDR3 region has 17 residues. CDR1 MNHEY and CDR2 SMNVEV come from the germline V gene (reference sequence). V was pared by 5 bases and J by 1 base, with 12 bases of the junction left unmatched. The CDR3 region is CASSPRTGPLGNTEAFF. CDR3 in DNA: TGTGCCAGCAGTCCGCGGACAGGGCCCCTGGGGAACACTGAAGCTTTCTTT.

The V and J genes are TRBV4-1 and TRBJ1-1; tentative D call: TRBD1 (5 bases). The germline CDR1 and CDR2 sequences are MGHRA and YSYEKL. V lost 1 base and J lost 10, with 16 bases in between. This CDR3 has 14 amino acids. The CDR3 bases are TGCGCCAGCAGCCAAGGCAGGGAGGTAGGCCCAGCTTTCTTT. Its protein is CASSQGREVGPAFF.

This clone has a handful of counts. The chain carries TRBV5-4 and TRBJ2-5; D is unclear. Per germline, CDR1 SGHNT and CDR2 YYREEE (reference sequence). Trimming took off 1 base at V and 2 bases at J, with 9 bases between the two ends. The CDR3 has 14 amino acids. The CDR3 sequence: CASSLRLTQETQYF. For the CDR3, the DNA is TGTGCCAGCAGCTTGAGGCTGACACAAGAGACCCAGTACTTC.

As DNA, the CDR3 is TGTGCCAGCAGCTTGGAGCGGGGGAACACCGGGGAGCTGTTTTTT. Translating gives CASSLERGNTGELFF. The rearrangement links TRBV5-4 to TRBJ2-2, with 7 nucleotides matching TRBD2. The V gene end was trimmed by 0 bases and the J gene end by 1 base; junction bases not matched to a gene: 0. Germline V gene sequence: CDR1 SGHNT, CDR2 YYREEE (reference sequence). The CDR3 length is 15 residues.

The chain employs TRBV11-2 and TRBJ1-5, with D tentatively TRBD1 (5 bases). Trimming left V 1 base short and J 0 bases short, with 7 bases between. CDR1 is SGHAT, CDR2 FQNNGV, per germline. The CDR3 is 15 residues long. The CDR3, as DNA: TGTGCCAGCAGCTTAGGCGACAGTAGCAATCAGCCCCAGCATTTT. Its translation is CASSLGDSSNQPQHF.

CDR3 in amino acids: CASSLGGGSGELFF. The CDR3 DNA sequence: TGTGCCAGCAGCCTCGGCGGGGGATCCGGGGAGCTGTTTTTT. The gene calls are TRBV4-2 and TRBJ2-2, with TRBD2 matching 7 bases. The V and J ends lost 4 bases and 6 bases, in that order; junction bases with no gene match: 5. The CDR3 has 14 amino acids. Germline assignment: CDR1 LGHNA and CDR2 YNFKEQ.

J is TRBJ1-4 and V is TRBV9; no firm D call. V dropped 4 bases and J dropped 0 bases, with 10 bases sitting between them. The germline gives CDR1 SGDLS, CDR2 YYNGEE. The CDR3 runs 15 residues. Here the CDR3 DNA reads TGTGCCAGCAGCTCAGTAGGAGCAACTAATGAAAAACTGTTTTTT. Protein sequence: CASSSVGATNEKLFF.